Presented here are 7 T cell receptor beta chains from one specimen sequenced in a study of metastatic and nonmetastatic thyroid tumors. TCRdb re-called clones via MiXCR from the PCR reads. The sample lists some 13,000 clones; 25% to 30% were seen once. Each patient went into thyroid surgery without having received any treatment. Sequencing used tumor tissue. The origin of the receptors is a female donor with papillary thyroid cancer or a benign thyroid nodule (not recorded which). Some clones in this sample may be carry-over from other donors' samples.

V gene TRBV20-1 combines with J gene TRBJ2-1; TRBD2 agrees at 9 bases. The CDR3 consists of 12 residues. V dropped 6 bases and J dropped 5; count of bases not matched to a gene: 2. Germline V CDR1 and CDR2: DFQATT, SNEGSKA (reference sequence). This CDR3 is CSAGLAHNEQFF. The CDR3 DNA follows: TGCAGTGCGGGACTAGCCCACAATGAGCAGTTCTTC.

This clone was observed at least ten times. This is likely a read error, given that the CDR3 carries no conserved phenylalanine or tryptophan at its end. The V gene is TRBV20-1, the J gene TRBJ2-5, with 8 positions matching TRBD1. Germline V gives CDR1 DFQATT, CDR2 SNEGSKA (reference sequence). CDR3 length equals 15 residues. With V trimmed by 0 bases and J by 2 bases, 5 bases remained unmatched. The CDR3 region is CSARDGQGAQETQYS. In DNA, the CDR3 is TGCAGTGCTAGAGACGGACAGGGAGCTCAAGAGACCCAGTACTCC.

The rearrangement uses TRBV6-1 and TRBJ2-6; 7 bases map to TRBD1. With V trimmed by 6 bases and J by 4 bases, 6 bases remained unmatched. Germline CDR1 reads MNHNS; CDR2 reads SASEGT. This CDR3 comprises 15 residues. CDR3 sequence (DNA): TGTGCCAGCAGACTACAGGGGTACGGGGCCAACGTCCTGACTTTC. The encoded protein is CASRLQGYGANVLTF.

By sample share, this clone is medium-sized (0.01 to 0.1%). V and J are TRBV11-1 and TRBJ2-7, with 12 bases identical to TRBD1. Germline CDR1 reads SGHAT; CDR2 reads FQDESV (reference sequence). The V and J ends lost 5 bases and 4 bases, in that order; junction bases with no gene match: 3. CDR3 size: 14 residues. This chain's CDR3 is CASSPGQGAYEQYF. The CDR3 DNA reads TGTGCCAGCAGCCCGGGACAGGGGGCATACGAGCAGTACTTC. Based on the CDR3 plus reference TRBV11-1 and TRBJ2-7, the full variable domain is EAEVAQSPRYKITEKSQAVAFWCDPISGHATLYWYRQILGQGPELLVQFQDESVVDDSQLPKDRFSAERLKGVDSTLKIQPAELGDSAMYLCASSPGQGAYEQYFGPGTRLTVT.

V gene TRBV28 combines with J gene TRBJ2-3, with D perhaps assigned TRBD1 or TRBD2 (5 bases each). V dropped 5 bases and J dropped 1 base, with 13 bases sitting between them. The CDR3 extends over 15 amino acids. Germline loops: CDR1 MDHEN, CDR2 SYDVKM. This chain's CDR3 is CASSPFMGGTDTQYF. The CDR3 nucleotides read TGTGCCAGCAGTCCCTTCATGGGGGGCACAGATACGCAGTATTTT.

In this sample, this clone turned up many times. Other DNA sequences of this sample code for an identical CDR3. The chain is built from TRBV3-1 and TRBJ1-1, with 7 nucleotides matching TRBD1. The CDR3 contains 15 residues. Trimming cost V 4 bases and J 1 base; bases outside gene matches: 6. Germline values: CDR1 LGHDT, CDR2 YNNKEL (reference sequence). Here the CDR3 reads CASSLWTGGNTEAFF. DNA of the CDR3: TGTGCCAGCAGCCTATGGACAGGCGGGAACACTGAAGCTTTCTTT.

The sample holds a few counts of this clone. V usage is TRBV5-1 and J usage is TRBJ1-6, with TRBD1 identical over 9 bases. V lost 4 bases and J lost 9; bases outside the gene matches: 11. Germline CDR1 and CDR2: SGHRS and YFSETQ. This CDR3 has 16 residues. CDR3 region: CASSPGTGFGGSPLHF. CDR3 in DNA: TGCGCCAGCAGCCCGGGGACAGGGTTCGGCGGTTCACCCCTCCACTTT.